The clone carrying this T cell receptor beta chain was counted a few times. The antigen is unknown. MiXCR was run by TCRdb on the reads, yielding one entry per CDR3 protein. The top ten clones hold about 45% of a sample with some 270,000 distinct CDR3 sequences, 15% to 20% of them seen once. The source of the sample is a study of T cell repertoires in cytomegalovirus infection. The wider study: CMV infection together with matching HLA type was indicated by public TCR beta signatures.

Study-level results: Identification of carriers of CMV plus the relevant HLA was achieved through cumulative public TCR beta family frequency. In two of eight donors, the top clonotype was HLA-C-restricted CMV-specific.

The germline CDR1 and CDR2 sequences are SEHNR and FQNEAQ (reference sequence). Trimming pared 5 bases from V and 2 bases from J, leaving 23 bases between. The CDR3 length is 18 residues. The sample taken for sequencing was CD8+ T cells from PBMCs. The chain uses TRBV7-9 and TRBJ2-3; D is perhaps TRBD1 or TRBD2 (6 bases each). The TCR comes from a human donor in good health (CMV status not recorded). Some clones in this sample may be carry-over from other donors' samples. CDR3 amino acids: CASSRRAGAPGVTDTQYF. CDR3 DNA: TGTGCCAGCAGCCGTCGAGCAGGGGCGCCGGGGGTCACAGATACGCAGTATTTT. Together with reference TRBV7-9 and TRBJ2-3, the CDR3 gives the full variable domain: DTGVSQNPRHKITKRGQNVTFRCDPISEHNRLYWYRQTLGQGPEFLTYFQNEAQLEKSRLLSDRFSAERPKGSFSTLEIQRTEQGDSAMYLCASSRRAGAPGVTDTQYFGPGTRLTVL.